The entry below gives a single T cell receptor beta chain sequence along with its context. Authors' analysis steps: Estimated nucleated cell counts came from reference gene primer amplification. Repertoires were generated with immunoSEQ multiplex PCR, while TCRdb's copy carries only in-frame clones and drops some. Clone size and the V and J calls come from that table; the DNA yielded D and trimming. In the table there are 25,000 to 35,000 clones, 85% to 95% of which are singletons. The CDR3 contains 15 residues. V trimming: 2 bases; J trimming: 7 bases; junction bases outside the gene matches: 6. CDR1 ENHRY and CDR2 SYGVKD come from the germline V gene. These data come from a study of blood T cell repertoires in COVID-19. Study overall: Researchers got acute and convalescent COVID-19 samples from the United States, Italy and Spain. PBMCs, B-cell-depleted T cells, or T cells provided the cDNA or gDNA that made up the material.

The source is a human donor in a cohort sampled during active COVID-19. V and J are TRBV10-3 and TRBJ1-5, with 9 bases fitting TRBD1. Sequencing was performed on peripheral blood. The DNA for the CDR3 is TGTGCCATCAGTGAGCCGGGACAGGGCATCCAGCCCCAGCATTTT. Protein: CAISEPGQGIQPQHF.